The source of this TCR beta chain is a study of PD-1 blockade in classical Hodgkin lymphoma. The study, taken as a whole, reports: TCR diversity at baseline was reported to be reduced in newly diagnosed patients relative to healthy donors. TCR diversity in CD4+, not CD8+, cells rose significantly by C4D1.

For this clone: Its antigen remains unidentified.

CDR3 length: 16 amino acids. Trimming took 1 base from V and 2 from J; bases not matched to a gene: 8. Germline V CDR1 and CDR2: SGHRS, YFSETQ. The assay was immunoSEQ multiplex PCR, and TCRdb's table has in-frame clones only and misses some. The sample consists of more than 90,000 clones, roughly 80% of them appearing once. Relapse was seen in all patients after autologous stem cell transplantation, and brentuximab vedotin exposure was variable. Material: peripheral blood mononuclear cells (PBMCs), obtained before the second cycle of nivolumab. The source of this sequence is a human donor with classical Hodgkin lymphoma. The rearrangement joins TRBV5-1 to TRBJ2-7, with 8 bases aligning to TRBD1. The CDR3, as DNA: TGCGCCAGCAGCTTGCTGTCAGGACAGGGAACCTACGAGCAGTACTTC. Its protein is CASSLLSGQGTYEQYF.